Below are 30 T cell receptor beta chains sequenced from a single sample in a study of identical twins. MiXCR was run by TCRdb on the 5' RACE reads, yielding one entry per CDR3 protein. This sample has 300,000 to 400,000 distinct CDR3 sequences, with 10% to 15% found just once. These data are also associated with another study on yellow fever vaccine responses in identical twins.

Sequencing input: CD8+ T cells sorted from blood. Every receptor here comes from a woman under 30 in good health.

This clonotype was observed a few times. This chain uses TRBV5-1 with TRBJ2-3; 9 bases align to TRBD2. Trimming at V came to 4 bases and at J to 0 bases, leaving 6 bases not matched to a gene. The CDR3 totals 16 residues. Germline CDR1 SGHRS, CDR2 YFSETQ. CDR3 sequence reads: CASSAPGTSSTDTQYF. The CDR3 bases are TGCGCCAGCAGCGCCCCCGGGACTAGCAGCACAGATACGCAGTATTTT.

This clonotype occurred a few times. The chain combines TRBV28 with TRBJ2-7; no reliable D call. V lost 2 bases and J lost 0, with 14 bases in between. The germline gives CDR1 MDHEN, CDR2 SYDVKM. The CDR3 contains 16 residues. CDR3: CASSLDGSISSYEQYF. The CDR3 DNA reads as TGTGCCAGCAGTTTAGACGGATCGATAAGCTCCTACGAGCAGTACTTC.

The table lists this clonotype with a few counts. V and J are TRBV6-1 and TRBJ2-7; D gene uncertain. The length of the CDR3 is 13 residues. Germline V gives CDR1 MNHNS, CDR2 SASEGT. V lost 8 bases and J 0 bases, leaving 11 bases between the germline ends. The chain's CDR3 is CASGIGPSYEQYF. The CDR3, as DNA: TGTGCCAGCGGGATCGGCCCCTCCTACGAGCAGTACTTC.

This clonotype was observed many times. The rearrangement uses TRBV12-3 or TRBV12-4 and TRBJ2-5; D is possibly TRBD1 (5 bases). CDR3 length: 13 residues. The V gene lost 2 bases and the J gene lost 4 bases, with 8 bases spanning the gap. Here the CDR3 reads CASSLLRAETQYF. The CDR3 coding sequence is TGTGCCAGCAGTTTACTCAGGGCAGAGACCCAGTACTTC.

The chain combines TRBV10-2 with TRBJ2-2; D is unresolved. The germline CDR1 and CDR2 sequences are WSHSY and SAAADI. Trimming cost V 9 bases and J 6 bases, with 8 bases left between them. The CDR3 is 11 amino acids. CDR3 sequence (DNA): TGCGCCAGTAGGGTTTCCGGGGAGCTGTTTTTT. It encodes CASRVSGELFF.

The CDR3: CASSFRSVTQYF. DNA of the CDR3: TGTGCCAGCAGCTTTCGGTCAGTGACCCAGTACTTC. The chain joins TRBV11-2 to TRBJ2-5; D is undetermined. CDR3 size: 12 residues. V lost 3 bases and J lost 7, with 9 bases in between. The germline gives CDR1 SGHAT, CDR2 FQNNGV.

In this sample, this clonotype turned up many times. The chain is built from TRBV12-3 or TRBV12-4 and TRBJ1-1; no clear D gene. V lost 5 bases to trimming and J lost 1 base, with 8 bases between them. The CDR3 covers 13 residues. CDR3 DNA sequence: TGTGCCAGCAGTCAAAGACCGAACACTGAAGCTTTCTTT. This encodes CASSQRPNTEAFF.

The V call is TRBV9, the J call TRBJ2-5; 8 bases align to TRBD1. Per germline, CDR1 SGDLS and CDR2 YYNGEE. V lost 0 bases to trimming and J lost 5 bases; unmatched junction nucleotides: 6. The CDR3 is 15 residues long. The CDR3 DNA reads as TGTGCCAGCAGCGTAGGGACAGGGAAAGGGGAGACCCAGTACTTC. Its translation: CASSVGTGKGETQYF. Drawing the rest from reference TRBV9 and TRBJ2-5, the complete variable domain is DSGVTQTPKHLITATGQRVTLRCSPRSGDLSVYWYQQSLDQGLQFLIQYYNGEERAKGNILERFSAQQFPDLHSELNLSSLELGDSALYFCASSVGTGKGETQYFGPGTRLLVL.

This sequence joins TRBV5-5 and TRBJ2-3; no definite D call. Between the trimmed V and J ends, which lost 0 bases and 2 bases, there was a span of 13 bases. Germline V gene sequence: CDR1 SGHKS, CDR2 YYEKEE (reference sequence). The CDR3 runs 16 residues. CDR3 loop: CASSLASERPTDTQYF. The CDR3 bases are TGTGCCAGCAGCTTGGCCAGCGAGAGGCCCACAGATACGCAGTATTTT.

This clonotype has more than one count but fewer than ten. This rearrangement joins TRBV28 to TRBJ2-1, with 9 bases fitting TRBD1. Trimming took 10 bases from V and 7 from J; bases not matched to a gene: 5. Germline V gene lookup returns CDR1 MDHEN and CDR2 SYDVKM. This CDR3 is built from 12 residues. The CDR3 spells CATMGTGNEQFF. The DNA of the CDR3 is TGTGCCACCATGGGGACAGGGAATGAGCAGTTCTTC.

V usage is TRBV21-1 and J usage is TRBJ1-1; TRBD1, the table's D call, was not compared with the DNA. TRBV21-1 is given as a pseudogene. The CDR3 runs 14 residues. The CDR3 sequence is CASSRNRGNTEAFF. As DNA, the CDR3 is TGTGCCAGCAGCAGGAACAGGGGGAACACTGAAGCTTTCTTT.

This clonotype was observed a handful of times. V and J are TRBV5-1 and TRBJ2-1, with 8 nucleotides matching TRBD1. CDR1 and CDR2 (germline): SGHRS, YFSETQ. This CDR3 is 11 amino acids long. V lost 5 bases and J lost 15; bases outside the gene matches: 7. The CDR3 DNA follows: TGCGCCAGCAGTCCCGACAGGGGATGGTTCTTC. Its protein product is CASSPDRGWFF.

J is TRBJ2-3 and V is TRBV19; 7 bases line up with TRBD1. CDR3 length: 15 amino acids. Germline CDR1 and CDR2: LNHDA and SQIVND (reference sequence). V lost 3 bases and J lost 5; bases outside the gene matches: 8. CDR3 in DNA: TGTGCCAGTAGTATGGGGGACAGAGCCAGAGATACGCAGTATTTT. The encoded protein is CASSMGDRARDTQYF.

The table lists this clonotype with a few counts. V and J are TRBV14 and TRBJ2-2; no definite D call. Trimming removed 0 bases from V and 6 bases from J, with 14 bases in between. The germline V gene has CDR1 SGHDN and CDR2 FVKESK. The CDR3 contains 16 residues. The CDR3 protein is CASSQEAEVWAGELFF. In DNA form, the CDR3 reads TGTGCCAGCAGCCAAGAGGCAGAAGTCTGGGCCGGGGAGCTGTTTTTT.

This clonotype was seen ten or more times. This chain links TRBV20-1 with TRBJ2-7; the match to TRBD2 covers 13 bases. The trim removed 6 bases at V and 9 bases at J, leaving 8 bases unmatched. Germline V gives CDR1 DFQATT, CDR2 SNEGSKA (reference sequence). The CDR3 is made up of 13 amino acids. The CDR3 loop is CSASGTSGNGQYF. CDR3 DNA: TGCAGTGCCTCCGGGACTAGCGGGAACGGGCAGTACTTC.

This clonotype occurred a few times. The chain links TRBV28 to TRBJ2-3; 11 bases align to TRBD2. The CDR3 consists of 15 residues. The V gene's germline CDR1 is MDHEN and CDR2 SYDVKM. V was clipped by 7 bases and J by 4 bases; unmatched bases: 7. The CDR3 here is CASIAGGPSPDTQYF. CDR3 in DNA: TGTGCCAGCATAGCGGGAGGGCCCTCCCCAGATACGCAGTATTTT.

CDR3 bases: TGTGCCAGCAGCACTACCGCGCTCAACGAGCAGTACTTC. Its protein is CASSTTALNEQYF. The gene calls are TRBV6-1 and TRBJ2-7; D not resolved. The germline V gene encodes CDR1 MNHNS and CDR2 SASEGT. The CDR3 has 13 residues. V dropped 6 bases and J dropped 5 bases, with 14 bases sitting between them.

The chain recombines TRBV7-9 with TRBJ2-1, with D uncertain. Looked up from germline, CDR1 is SEHNR and CDR2 is FQNEAQ (reference sequence). Trimming cost V 2 bases and J 4 bases, with 15 bases left between them. The CDR3 sequence is 16 residues long. CDR3 nucleotides: TGTGCCAGCAGCTTAAGCTGGCCCGAATCGTACAATGAGCAGTTCTTC. It is translated as CASSLSWPESYNEQFF.

This clonotype was seen only a few times. This sequence joins TRBV20-1 and TRBJ1-5; TRBD1 matches at 12 bases. V shed 5 bases, J shed 8 bases, and the junction held 10 bases outside the gene matches. Germline lookup yields CDR1 DFQATT and CDR2 SNEGSKA (reference sequence). CDR3 length: 15 amino acids. CDR3 residues: CSAFRDRGRLEPQHF. CDR3 DNA sequence: TGCAGTGCTTTCCGGGACAGGGGGCGCTTAGAGCCCCAGCATTTT.

This clonotype was seen a few times. The chain joins TRBV6-5 to TRBJ1-4; D not certain. The CDR3 is 15 residues long. Trimming removed 2 bases from V and 3 bases from J, with 10 bases in between. CDR1 is MNHEY, CDR2 SVGAGI, per germline. Here the CDR3 reads CASSYGKAANEKLFF. DNA of the CDR3: TGTGCCAGCAGTTACGGGAAGGCGGCTAATGAAAAACTGTTTTTT.

V gene TRBV4-1 combines with J gene TRBJ2-5; weak D call: TRBD2 (6 bases). Germline CDR1 is MGHRA and CDR2 is YSYEKL. Trimming shortened V by 2 bases and J by 5 bases, and 24 bases separated the two germline ends. The CDR3 consists of 18 residues. In nucleotides, the CDR3 is TGCGCCAGCAGCCAAAGAACTAAGACCGGGACTCTAAGGGAGACCCAGTACTTC. It yields the protein CASSQRTKTGTLRETQYF.

This clonotype was found a few times. The rearrangement links TRBV27 to TRBJ2-7; 10 bases map to TRBD2. The CDR3 loop spans 15 amino acids. The ends lost 6 bases at V and 0 bases at J; junction bases unmatched: 5. Germline V gene lookup returns CDR1 MNHEY and CDR2 SMNVEV (reference sequence). CDR3 bases: TGTGCCAGCAGAATTAGCGGGAGGCACTCCTACGAGCAGTACTTC. Translation gives CASRISGRHSYEQYF.

The chain links TRBV6-1 to TRBJ2-7; maybe TRBD1 (6 bases). Germline lookup yields CDR1 MNHNS and CDR2 SASEGT. The CDR3 loop spans 13 amino acids. The ends were cut back, 4 bases at V and 5 bases at J, with 12 bases in the middle. This CDR3 is CASSGTDRNEQYF. Here the CDR3 DNA reads TGTGCCAGCAGTGGGACAGATCGGAACGAGCAGTACTTC.

The table lists this clonotype with a few counts. The chain carries TRBV12-3 or TRBV12-4 and TRBJ2-3; D is unresolved. V was shortened by 1 base and J by 4 bases, with 6 bases between the two germline ends. This CDR3 has 13 amino acids. The CDR3 sequence: CASSLGHSDTQYF. The CDR3, as DNA: TGTGCCAGCAGTTTAGGACACTCAGATACGCAGTATTTT.

The chain uses TRBV29-1 and TRBJ2-1; 11 bases align to TRBD1. The V gene's germline CDR1 is SQVTM and CDR2 ANQGSEA. V gave up 3 bases and J gave up 1 base; unmatched junction bases: 2. The CDR3 contains 15 residues. CDR3 amino acids: CSVDGTGGSYNEQFF. The CDR3 DNA follows: TGCAGCGTTGATGGGACAGGGGGGTCCTACAATGAGCAGTTCTTC.

The chain has TRBV27 and TRBJ2-3; TRBD1 is a possible D gene (6 bases). This CDR3 is 17 amino acids long. Germline V gives CDR1 MNHEY, CDR2 SMNVEV (reference sequence). The V end was cut by 3 bases, the J end by 6 bases, with 22 bases between. CDR3: CASSLLPGVRTWDTQYF. Written as DNA, the CDR3 is TGTGCCAGCAGTTTGTTGCCAGGGGTCCGCACATGGGATACGCAGTATTTT.

This clonotype was detected many times. The chain is built from TRBV20-1 and TRBJ1-2; 10 bases line up with TRBD1. This CDR3 has 13 amino acids. Trimming at V came to 5 bases and at J to 4 bases, leaving 4 bases not matched to a gene. CDR1 DFQATT and CDR2 SNEGSKA come from the germline V gene (reference sequence). CDR3 nucleotides: TGCAGTGCTCCCCGGGACAGGGGCTATGGCTACACCTTC. Translation: CSAPRDRGYGYTF.

This clonotype was observed a handful of times. The V call is TRBV20-1, the J call TRBJ2-1, with 10 positions matching TRBD2. The CDR3 contains 17 residues. Germline lookup yields CDR1 DFQATT and CDR2 SNEGSKA (reference sequence). Trimming cost V 5 bases and J 8 bases; bases outside gene matches: 18. In nucleotides, the CDR3 is TGCAGTGCTCACCCTCCAGGGGCTAGCGGGAGTATGGATGAGCAGTTCTTC. As protein: CSAHPPGASGSMDEQFF.

This clonotype appeared many times. The CDR3, as DNA: TGCGCCAGCAGCTTGGAGTCATGGCGAAACGGGGAGACCCAGTACTTC. Translated, it gives CASSLESWRNGETQYF. The rearrangement uses TRBV5-1 and TRBJ2-5; D not certain. The CDR3 extends over 16 amino acids. From germline, CDR1 is SGHRS and CDR2 YFSETQ. Deletions cut 0 bases from V and 5 bases from J, with 17 bases between.

V usage is TRBV7-9 and J usage is TRBJ1-4; 11 positions agree with TRBD1. The CDR3 runs 14 residues. Germline lookup yields CDR1 SEHNR and CDR2 FQNEAQ (reference sequence). The J segment lost 7 bases and the V segment lost 7 bases, leaving 5 bases of the junction unmatched. The CDR3 loop is CASTRTGGSEKLFF. DNA for the CDR3: TGTGCCAGCACCAGGACAGGGGGCTCTGAAAAACTGTTTTTT.